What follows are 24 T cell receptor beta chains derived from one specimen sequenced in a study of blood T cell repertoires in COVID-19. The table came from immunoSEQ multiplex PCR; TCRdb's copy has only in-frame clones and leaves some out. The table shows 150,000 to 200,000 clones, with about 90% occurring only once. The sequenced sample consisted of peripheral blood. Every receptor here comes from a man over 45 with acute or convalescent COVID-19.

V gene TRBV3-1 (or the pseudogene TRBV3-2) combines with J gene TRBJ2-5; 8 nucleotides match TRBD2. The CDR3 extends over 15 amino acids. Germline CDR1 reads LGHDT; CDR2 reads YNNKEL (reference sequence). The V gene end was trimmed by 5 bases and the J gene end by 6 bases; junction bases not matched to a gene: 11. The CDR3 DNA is TGTGCCAGCAGCTCCGGGGGCGGGGGGTTGAAGACCCAGTACTTC. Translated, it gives CASSSGGGGLKTQYF.

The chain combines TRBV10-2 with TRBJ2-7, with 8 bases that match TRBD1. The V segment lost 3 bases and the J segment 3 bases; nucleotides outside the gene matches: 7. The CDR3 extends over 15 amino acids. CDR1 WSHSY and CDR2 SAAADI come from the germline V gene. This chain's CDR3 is CASSEGAGGDYEQYV. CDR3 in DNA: TGCGCCAGCAGTGAAGGGGCAGGGGGCGACTACGAGCAGTACGTC.

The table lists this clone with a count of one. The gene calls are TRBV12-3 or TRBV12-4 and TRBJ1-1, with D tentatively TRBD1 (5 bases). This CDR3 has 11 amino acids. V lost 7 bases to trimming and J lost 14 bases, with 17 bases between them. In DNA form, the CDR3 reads TGTGCCAGCAACCGGGGGAGGGACCACTTCTTT. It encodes CASNRGRDHFF.

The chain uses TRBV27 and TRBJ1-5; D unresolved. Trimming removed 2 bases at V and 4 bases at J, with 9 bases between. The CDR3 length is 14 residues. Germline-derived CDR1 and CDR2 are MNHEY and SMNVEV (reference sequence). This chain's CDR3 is CASSLLGLNQPQHF. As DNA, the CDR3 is TGTGCCAGCAGTTTACTAGGCCTTAATCAGCCCCAGCATTTT.

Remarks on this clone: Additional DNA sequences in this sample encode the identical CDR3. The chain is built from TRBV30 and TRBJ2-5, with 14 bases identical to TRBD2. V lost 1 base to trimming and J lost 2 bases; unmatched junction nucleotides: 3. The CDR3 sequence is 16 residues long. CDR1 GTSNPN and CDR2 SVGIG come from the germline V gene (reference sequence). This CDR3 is CAWSGLAGGAQETQYF. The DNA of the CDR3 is TGTGCCTGGAGTGGACTAGCGGGAGGGGCACAAGAGACCCAGTACTTC.

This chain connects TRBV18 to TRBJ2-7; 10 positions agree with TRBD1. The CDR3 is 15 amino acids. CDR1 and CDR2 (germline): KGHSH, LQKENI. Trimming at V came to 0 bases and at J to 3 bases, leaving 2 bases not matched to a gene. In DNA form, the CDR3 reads TGTGCCAGCTCACCACCCGGGACAGGGGACTACGAGCAGTACTTC. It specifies CASSPPGTGDYEQYF.

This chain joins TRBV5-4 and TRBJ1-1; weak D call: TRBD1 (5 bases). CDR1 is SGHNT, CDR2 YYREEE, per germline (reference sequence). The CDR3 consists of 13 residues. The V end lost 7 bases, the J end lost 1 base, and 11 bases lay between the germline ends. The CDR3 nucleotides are TGTGCCAGCGGCCCGACAGAGAACACTGAAGCTTTCTTT. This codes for CASGPTENTEAFF.

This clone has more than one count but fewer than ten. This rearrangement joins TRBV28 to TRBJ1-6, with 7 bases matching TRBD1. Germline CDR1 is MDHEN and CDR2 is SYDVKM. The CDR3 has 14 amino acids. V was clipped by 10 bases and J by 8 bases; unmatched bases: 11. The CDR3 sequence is CATGLLGGDSPLHF. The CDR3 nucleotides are TGTGCCACCGGCCTCCTAGGGGGCGATTCACCCCTCCACTTT.

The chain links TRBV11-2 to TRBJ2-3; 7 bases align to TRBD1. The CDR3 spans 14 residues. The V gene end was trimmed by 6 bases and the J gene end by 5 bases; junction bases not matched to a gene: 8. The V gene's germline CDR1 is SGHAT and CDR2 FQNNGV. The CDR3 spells CASSYGPGGDTQYF. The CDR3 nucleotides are TGTGCCAGCAGTTATGGGCCAGGGGGAGATACGCAGTATTTT.

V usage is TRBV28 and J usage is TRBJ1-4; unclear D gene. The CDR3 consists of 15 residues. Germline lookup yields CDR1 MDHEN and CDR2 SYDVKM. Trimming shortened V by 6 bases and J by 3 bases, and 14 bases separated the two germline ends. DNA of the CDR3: TGTGCCAGCAGCCGGGCGGGGTCTTCTAATGAAAAACTGTTTTTT. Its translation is CASSRAGSSNEKLFF.

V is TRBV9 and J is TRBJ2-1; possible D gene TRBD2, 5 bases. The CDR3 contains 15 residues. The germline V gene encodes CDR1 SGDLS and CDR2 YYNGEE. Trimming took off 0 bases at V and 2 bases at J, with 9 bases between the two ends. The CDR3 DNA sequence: TGTGCCAGCAGCGTAGTGGAAGCGGCCTACAATGAGCAGTTCTTC. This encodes CASSVVEAAYNEQFF.

This chain's CDR3 is CASSPGTGGGGNEQFF. CDR3 nucleotide sequence: TGTGCCAGCAGTCCCGGGACTGGCGGGGGAGGGAATGAGCAGTTCTTC. The chain couples TRBV27 to TRBJ2-1, with 7 bases that match TRBD2. The V gene end was trimmed by 5 bases and the J gene end by 7 bases; junction bases not matched to a gene: 14. The length of the CDR3 is 16 residues. In germline, CDR1 is MNHEY, CDR2 SMNVEV (reference sequence).

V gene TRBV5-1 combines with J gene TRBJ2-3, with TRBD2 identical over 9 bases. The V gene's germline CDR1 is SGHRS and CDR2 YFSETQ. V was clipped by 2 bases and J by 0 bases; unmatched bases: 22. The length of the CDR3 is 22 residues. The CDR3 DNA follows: TGCGCCAGCAGCTTAGTTCGGTGGGCTAGCGGGGACGCCGCAACTAGCACAGATACGCAGTATTTT. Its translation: CASSLVRWASGDAATSTDTQYF.

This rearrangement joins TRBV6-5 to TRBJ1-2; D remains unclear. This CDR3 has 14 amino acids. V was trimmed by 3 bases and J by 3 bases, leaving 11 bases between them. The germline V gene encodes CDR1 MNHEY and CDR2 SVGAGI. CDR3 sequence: CASSYLLGDYGYTF. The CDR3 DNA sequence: TGTGCCAGCAGTTATTTGCTCGGAGACTATGGCTACACCTTC.

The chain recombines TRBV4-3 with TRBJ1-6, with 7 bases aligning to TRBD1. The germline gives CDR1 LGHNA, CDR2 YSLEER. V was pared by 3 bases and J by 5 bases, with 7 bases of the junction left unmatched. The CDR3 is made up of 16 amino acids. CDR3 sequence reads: CASSQNPGQHNSPLHF. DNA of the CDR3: TGCGCCAGCAGCCAGAACCCGGGACAGCATAATTCACCCCTCCACTTT.

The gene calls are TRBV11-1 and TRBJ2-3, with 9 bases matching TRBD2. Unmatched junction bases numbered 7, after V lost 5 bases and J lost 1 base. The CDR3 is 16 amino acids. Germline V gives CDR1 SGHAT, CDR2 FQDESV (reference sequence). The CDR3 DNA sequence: TGTGCCAGCAGCCCCAGGGAGCGGGGGGGCACAGATACGCAGTATTTT. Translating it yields CASSPRERGGTDTQYF.

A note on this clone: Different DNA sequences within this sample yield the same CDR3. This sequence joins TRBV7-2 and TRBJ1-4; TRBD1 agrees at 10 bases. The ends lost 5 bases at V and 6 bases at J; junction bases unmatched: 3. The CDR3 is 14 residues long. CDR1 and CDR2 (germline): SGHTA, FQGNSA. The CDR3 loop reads CASSRDRGDEKLFF. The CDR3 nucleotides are TGTGCCAGCAGCAGGGACAGGGGTGATGAAAAACTGTTTTTT. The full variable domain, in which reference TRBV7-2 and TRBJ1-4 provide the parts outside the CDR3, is GAGVSQSPSNKVTEKGKDVELRCDPISGHTALYWYRQSLGQGLEFLIYFQGNSAPDKSGLPSDRFSAERTGGSVSTLTIQRTQQEDSAVYLCASSRDRGDEKLFFGSGTQLSVL.

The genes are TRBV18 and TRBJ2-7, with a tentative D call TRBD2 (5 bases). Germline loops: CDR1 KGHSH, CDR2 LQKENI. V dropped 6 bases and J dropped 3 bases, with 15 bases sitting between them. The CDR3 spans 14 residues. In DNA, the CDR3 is TGTGCCAGCTCTAAACTGGAGGAGTACTACGAGCAGTACTTC. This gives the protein CASSKLEEYYEQYF.

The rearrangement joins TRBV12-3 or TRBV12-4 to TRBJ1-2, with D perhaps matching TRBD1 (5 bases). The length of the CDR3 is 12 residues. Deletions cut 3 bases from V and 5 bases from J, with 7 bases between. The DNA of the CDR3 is TGTGCCAGCAGTTTGACAGCATATGGCTACACCTTC. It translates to CASSLTAYGYTF.

CDR3 protein: CASTDRGNTIYF. CDR3 nucleotide sequence: TGTGCCAGCACAGACAGGGGAAACACCATATATTTT. The V gene is TRBV28, the J gene TRBJ1-3; D might be TRBD1 (6 bases). The CDR3 runs 12 residues. Germline V gives CDR1 MDHEN, CDR2 SYDVKM. Trimming pared 7 bases from V and 4 bases from J, leaving 8 bases between.

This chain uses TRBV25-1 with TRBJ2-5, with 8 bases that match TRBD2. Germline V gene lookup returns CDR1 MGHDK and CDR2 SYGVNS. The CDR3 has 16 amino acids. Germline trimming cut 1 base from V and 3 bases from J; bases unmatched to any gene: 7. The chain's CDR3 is CASSEWYGGVEETQYF. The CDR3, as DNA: TGTGCCAGCAGTGAATGGTACGGGGGGGTCGAAGAGACCCAGTACTTC.

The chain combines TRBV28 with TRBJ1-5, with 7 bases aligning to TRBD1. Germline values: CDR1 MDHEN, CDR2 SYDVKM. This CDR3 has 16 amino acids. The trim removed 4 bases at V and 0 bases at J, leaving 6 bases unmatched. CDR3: CASSSRQGHSNQPQHF. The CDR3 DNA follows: TGTGCCAGCAGTTCTCGACAGGGTCATAGCAATCAGCCCCAGCATTTT.

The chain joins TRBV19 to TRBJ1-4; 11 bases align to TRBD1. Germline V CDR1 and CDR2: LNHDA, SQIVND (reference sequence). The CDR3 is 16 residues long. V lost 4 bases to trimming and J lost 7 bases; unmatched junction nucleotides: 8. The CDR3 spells CASSTQTGTGGEKLFF. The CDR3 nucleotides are TGTGCCAGTAGTACTCAAACCGGGACAGGGGGTGAAAAACTGTTTTTT.

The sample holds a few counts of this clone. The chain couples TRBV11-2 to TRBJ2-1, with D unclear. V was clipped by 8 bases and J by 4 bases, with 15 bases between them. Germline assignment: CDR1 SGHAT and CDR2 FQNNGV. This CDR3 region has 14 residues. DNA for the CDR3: TGTGCCAGCGGCCTCAACCCCAGGTACAATGAGCAGTTCTTC. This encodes CASGLNPRYNEQFF.